A single sample is the source of the 3 T cell receptor beta chains below, sequenced in a study of siplizumab effects on memory and regulatory T cells (dated by TCRdb to the late 2010s). The library came from the immunoSEQ multiplex PCR assay. TCRdb stores this immuneACCESS table with in-frame sequences only. Part of the clones is absent; in the studies checked, under half of the shortfall reflects unresolved V genes, and no reason is known for the rest. Counted in this sample were approximately 97,000 clones; about 94% of them appeared once. The biggest ten clones account for 0.85% to 1.3% of the sample. The sequenced sample consisted of CD4+ T cells sorted from blood. The receptors derive from a human donor in good health.

The chain couples TRBV19 to TRBJ2-4; tentatively, D is TRBD1 (8 bases). The CDR3 sequence is 14 residues long. Germline CDR1 is LNHDA and CDR2 is SQIVND (reference sequence). Deletions cut 6 bases from V and 5 bases from J, with 14 bases between. CDR3 nucleotides: TGTGCCAGTAGCTGGACAGGGAGGGAAAACATTCAGTACTTC. This translates into CASSWTGRENIQYF.

This clone came up once. This sequence joins TRBV6-5 and TRBJ2-2, with D maybe TRBD1 (5 bases). The CDR3 spans 15 residues. In germline, CDR1 is MNHEY, CDR2 SVGAGI. Trimming removed 5 bases from V and 0 bases from J, with 10 bases in between. The CDR3 is CASSHRQTNTGELFF. CDR3 coding DNA: TGTGCCAGCAGTCATCGACAGACGAACACCGGGGAGCTGTTTTTT.

This clone has just one count. The chain recombines TRBV7-3 with TRBJ2-3, with D unclear. V lost 5 bases and J lost 3, with 18 bases in between. Germline-derived CDR1 and CDR2 are SGHTA and FQGTGA. This CDR3 has 16 amino acids. CDR3: CASSLGRSPKTDTQYF. The CDR3 nucleotides are TGTGCCAGCAGCCTAGGACGAAGTCCCAAAACAGATACGCAGTATTTT.